The rows below give T cell receptor beta chains drawn from one sample of a study of tumor-infiltrating lymphocytes in primary liver carcinoma. TCRdb reprocessed the multiplex PCR reads via MiXCR and lists one record per CDR3 protein. The sample comprises around 330,000 distinct CDR3 sequences, 60% to 80% of which are singletons, and roughly 10% rests with the top ten. Source material: peripheral blood. Receptors were obtained from a man in his forties with primary liver carcinoma and hepatitis B virus infection. CDR3s include the opening cysteine and the closing phenylalanine or tryptophan.

j_call v_call cdr3_aa
TRBJ2-3 TRBV20-1 CSDGVGGSRDTQYF
TRBJ1-1 TRBV6-1 CAINTVLNTEAFF
TRBJ2-7 TRBV6-2/TRBV6-3 CASSLREGDTEQYF
TRBJ2-2 TRBV29-1 CSVRQDGELFF
TRBJ1-4 TRBV7-8 CASSEGQAATNEKLFF
TRBJ2-2 TRBV9 CACSNRDNSLNTGELFF
TRBJ2-7 TRBV7-8 CANSFLLAGDYEQYF
TRBJ1-1 TRBV5-1 CASSSATGAFF
TRBJ2-6 TRBV12-3/TRBV12-4 CASSPTRSTVSYGATVLTF
TRBJ2-3 TRBV5-1 CASSPGLAGGTQYF
TRBJ2-2 TRBV10-3 CAISEGSSGTGTGELFF
TRBJ2-2 TRBV19 CASSIKALAGELFF
TRBJ2-2 TRBV12-3/TRBV12-4 CASSLSGGNTGGLFF
TRBJ2-1 TRBV4-1 CASSPAGTKTYNEQFF
TRBJ1-5 TRBV12-3/TRBV12-4 CASSPQGRMGNQPQHF
TRBJ1-5 TRBV7-8 CASTTSGAGGEPQHF
TRBJ2-7 TRBV5-4 CASSLKQGALEQYF
TRBJ1-5 TRBV11-3 CASSRGQSANQPQHF
TRBJ2-2 TRBV6-1 CTRIPNEVVAGGPGPGELFF
TRBJ2-4 TRBV12-3/TRBV12-4 CASSFRDRAFLAKNIQYF
TRBJ2-7 TRBV29-1 CSAMTSGTGTTYEQYF
TRBJ2-5 TRBV10-2 CANRVVGETQYF
TRBJ2-1 TRBV6-1 CASSKEGLSPLGAQFF
TRBJ2-2 TRBV4-2 CASSQAEGAGVWTGELFF
TRBJ2-7 TRBV5-5 CASSGGVYEQYF
TRBJ2-1 TRBV11-2 CASSRTSWRRGVEQFF
TRBJ1-2 TRBV7-9 CAGRWDRGFHGHTF
TRBJ2-7 TRBV5-4 CASSLALASAEQYF
TRBJ1-1 TRBV29-1 CSGALVWAMNTEAFF
TRBJ2-1 TRBV6-5 CASSYFGTSGSNEQFF
TRBJ2-6 TRBV14 CASSQVRQWEVVSGANVLTF